The 8 T cell receptor beta chains reported below all come from one sample, sequenced in a study of T cell responses to AZD1222 COVID-19 vaccine. Libraries were prepared by immunoSEQ multiplex PCR; TCRdb keeps only in-frame clonotypes and omits some of them. The sample has roughly 100,000 clones; 88% are singletons. Specimen: peripheral blood, collected on day 0 of AZD1222 vaccination. The receptors here all came from an adult in good health.

The chain combines TRBV25-1 with TRBJ2-3; 8 bases fit TRBD2. After removal of 4 bases from V and 6 bases from J, the junction contained 9 bases not matched to a gene. The CDR3 has 15 residues. Per germline, CDR1 MGHDK and CDR2 SYGVNS. The chain's CDR3 is CASSGGLASLDTQYF. The CDR3 nucleotides read TGTGCCAGCAGTGGAGGACTAGCCAGTCTGGATACGCAGTATTTT.

This chain connects TRBV18 to TRBJ2-1; D possibly corresponds to TRBD2 (6 bases). The CDR3 has 14 residues. V was pared by 0 bases and J by 7 bases, with 10 bases between. The germline V gene has CDR1 KGHSH and CDR2 LQKENI. This chain's CDR3 is CASSPPSRGNEQFF. The CDR3 bases are TGTGCCAGCTCACCACCTTCCCGGGGGAATGAGCAGTTCTTC.

This chain links TRBV12-3 or TRBV12-4 with TRBJ1-5, with D unclear. The CDR3 covers 13 residues. Deletions cut 1 base from V and 5 bases from J, with 6 bases between. The CDR3 region is CASSLERYQPQHF. In DNA form, the CDR3 reads TGTGCCAGCAGTTTAGAGCGTTATCAGCCCCAGCATTTT.

This rearrangement joins TRBV3-1 (or the pseudogene TRBV3-2) to TRBJ1-2; D possibly corresponds to TRBD1 (5 bases). Looked up from germline, CDR1 is LGHDT and CDR2 is YNNKEL (reference sequence). V was trimmed by 7 bases and J by 6 bases, leaving 30 bases between them. This CDR3 region has 18 residues. CDR3 coding DNA: TGTGCCAGCACCCTTTCGTCGGAGTACCGGGCAGGGATTCATGGCTACACCTTC. As protein: CASTLSSEYRAGIHGYTF.

The chain carries TRBV12-5 and TRBJ2-3; no firm D call. The CDR3 sequence is 14 residues long. Deletions cut 4 bases from V and 6 bases from J, with 14 bases between. Germline CDR1 reads LGHNT; CDR2 reads FRNRAP. The CDR3 bases are TGTGCTAGTGGTTCCGACACCAGCAGGGATACGCAGTATTTT. Translated: CASGSDTSRDTQYF.

This sequence joins TRBV5-1 and TRBJ1-3, with 9 bases identical to TRBD1. Germline CDR1 and CDR2: SGHRS and YFSETQ. The trim removed 0 bases at V and 4 bases at J, leaving 5 bases unmatched. The CDR3 has 16 amino acids. CDR3 nucleotide sequence: TGCGCCAGCAGCTTGGCACCGGGACAGGGAGGAAACACCATATATTTT. It codes for CASSLAPGQGGNTIYF.

The CDR3 sequence: CATSEHTQADTQYF. The CDR3 DNA is TGTGCCACCAGTGAACATACCCAGGCAGATACGCAGTATTTT. The chain links TRBV24-1 to TRBJ2-3; the D is unclear. V lost 4 bases, J lost 4 bases, and 11 bases lay in between. The CDR3 spans 14 residues. Germline V CDR1 and CDR2: KGHDR, SFDVKD.

The V call is TRBV16, the J call TRBJ2-3; D uncertain. In germline, CDR1 is KGHSY, CDR2 FQNENV. V was trimmed by 0 bases and J by 6 bases, leaving 7 bases between them. The CDR3 sequence is 13 residues long. The CDR3 reads CASSQSRRDTQYF. The CDR3 nucleotides are TGTGCCAGCAGCCAATCAAGGCGGGATACGCAGTATTTT. Using reference TRBV16 and TRBJ2-3 for the parts outside the CDR3, the full variable domain is GEEVAQTPKHLVRGEGQKAKLYCAPIKGHSYVFWYQQVLKNEFKFLISFQNENVFDETGMPKERFSAKCLPNSPCSLEIQATKLEDSAVYFCASSQSRRDTQYFGPGTRLTVL.